These 8 T cell receptor beta chains originate from one sample sequenced in a study of liver allograft versus peripheral blood T cells (dated by TCRdb to the early 2020s). About the study as a whole: T cell receptor repertoires present within transplanted livers were compared with repertoires in the peripheral blood of liver transplant recipients.

The reads were generated on an Illumina MiSeq. TCRdb took the public reads, trimmed them with fastp at Q25, ran MiXCR for clone calling and kept in-frame beta chains. Each CDR3 protein appears once, grouped with its most common genes and DNA. In all, the sample holds 950 to 1,500 distinct CDR3 sequences, and around 15% of those were seen once. The ten largest clones add up to less than 25% of the sample. All receptors come from a human patient who had a liver transplant. Some T cells may derive from the graft donor when a transplant has been performed.

By sample share, this clonotype is medium-sized (0.01 to 0.1%). V is TRBV27 and J is TRBJ2-1, with D tentatively TRBD1 or TRBD2 (5 bases each). V lost 1 base and J lost 8, with 15 bases in between. This CDR3 contains 15 residues. In germline, CDR1 is MNHEY, CDR2 SMNVEV (reference sequence). CDR3 region: CASSLWGPRSDEQFF. CDR3 bases: TGTGCCAGCAGTTTATGGGGACCAAGGTCCGATGAGCAGTTCTTC.

By sample share, this clonotype is large (0.1 to 1%). V and J are TRBV6-2 or TRBV6-3 and TRBJ2-2, with D unresolved. CDR1 is MNHEY, CDR2 SVGEGT, per germline. This CDR3 comprises 10 residues. Trimming removed 6 bases at V and 7 bases at J, with 3 bases between. CDR3 loop: CASRDGELFF. The CDR3 DNA sequence: TGTGCCAGCAGGGACGGGGAGCTGTTTTTT.

As concerns this clonotype: A far larger clone is off by one base, so a read error is likely. The chain links TRBV6-6 to TRBJ2-1; perhaps TRBD1 as D (6 bases). Germline-derived CDR1 and CDR2 are MNHNY and SVGAGI (reference sequence). The CDR3 runs 13 residues. As DNA, the CDR3 is TGTGCCAGCAGTTACTCTGGGGGCAATGAGCAGCTCTTC. Its translation: CASSYSGGNEQLF.

The rearrangement uses TRBV6-2 or TRBV6-3 and TRBJ1-3, with D possibly being TRBD1 (6 bases). Deletions cut 7 bases from V and 0 bases from J, with 13 bases between. The CDR3 has 15 residues. Germline V gene data show CDR1 as MNHEY and CDR2 as SVGEGT. CDR3 nucleotides: TGTGCCAGCACCGGGACATTGAACTCTGGAAACACCATATATTTT. Translation: CASTGTLNSGNTIYF.

By share, this clonotype ranks as large. The chain joins TRBV19 to TRBJ2-2; 7 bases align to TRBD1. The CDR3 is made up of 15 amino acids. CDR1 and CDR2 (germline): LNHDA, SQIVND (reference sequence). The J segment lost 4 bases and the V segment lost 3 bases, leaving 5 bases of the junction unmatched. Here the CDR3 DNA reads TGTGCCAGTAGTATGAGCAACAGGGGCACCGGGGAGCTGTTTTTT. It yields the protein CASSMSNRGTGELFF.

The chain recombines TRBV20-1 with TRBJ2-1; TRBD2 matches 9 bases. J gave up 4 bases and V 0 bases, and 7 bases lay outside the gene matches. The length of the CDR3 is 16 residues. Germline loops: CDR1 DFQATT, CDR2 SNEGSKA (reference sequence). CDR3 protein: CSARDIAGVGYNEQFF. CDR3 nucleotides: TGCAGTGCTAGAGATATAGCGGGAGTTGGGTACAATGAGCAGTTCTTC.

This clonotype appeared a few times. The rearrangement uses TRBV9 and TRBJ1-1; D gene unclear. The germline gives CDR1 SGDLS, CDR2 YYNGEE. Deletions cut 0 bases from V and 6 bases from J, with 12 bases between. The CDR3 runs 14 residues. The CDR3 DNA is TGTGCCAGCAGCGTAGGGCCCCGTGGGGCTGAAGCTTTCTTT. It codes for CASSVGPRGAEAFF.

This clonotype rates as large. This rearrangement joins TRBV27 to TRBJ1-3; D not certain. V lost 4 bases to trimming and J lost 0 bases, with 10 bases between them. This CDR3 comprises 15 residues. Germline V gene lookup returns CDR1 MNHEY and CDR2 SMNVEV (reference sequence). CDR3 sequence: CASSSHSSSGNTIYF. Here the CDR3 DNA reads TGTGCCAGCAGTTCCCACAGCAGCTCTGGAAACACCATATATTTT.